The 7 T cell receptor beta chains below all came from one sample that was sequenced in a study of cytomegalovirus exposure and HLA in healthy donors. In the PCR, 60 Vbeta and 13 Jbeta primers were used. Some clones are missing from TCRdb's copy, which holds only in-frame ones; the method was immunoSEQ multiplex PCR. The sample lists 100,000 to 150,000 clones; 80% were seen once. Source material: PBMCs. The receptor source for this set is a man younger than 40 in good health and CMV-seropositive.

This clone came up once. The V and J genes are TRBV5-1 and TRBJ2-1; D might be TRBD2 (5 bases). Germline V gives CDR1 SGHRS, CDR2 YFSETQ. V lost 4 bases to trimming and J lost 6 bases, with 17 bases between them. The CDR3 runs 15 residues. The CDR3: CASSPLAGVGNEQFF. CDR3 coding DNA: TGCGCCAGCAGCCCCCTAGCTGGGGTCGGCAATGAGCAGTTCTTC. The full variable domain, its missing parts supplied by reference TRBV5-1 and TRBJ2-1, is KAGVTQTPRYLIKTRGQQVTLSCSPISGHRSVSWYQQTPGQGLQFLFEYFSETQRNKGNFPGRFSGRQFSNSRSEMNVSTLELGDSALYLCASSPLAGVGNEQFFGPGTRLTVL.

The chain combines TRBV5-1 with TRBJ2-3, with D maybe TRBD2 (5 bases). This CDR3 has 16 amino acids. The V and J ends lost 0 bases and 5 bases respectively, with 16 bases between them. Germline CDR1 SGHRS, CDR2 YFSETQ. The CDR3 here is CASSLGRVGLGDTQYF. The CDR3 nucleotides read TGCGCCAGCAGCTTGGGACGGGTTGGACTGGGAGATACGCAGTATTTT. Full variable domain (missing parts from reference TRBV5-1 and TRBJ2-3): KAGVTQTPRYLIKTRGQQVTLSCSPISGHRSVSWYQQTPGQGLQFLFEYFSETQRNKGNFPGRFSGRQFSNSRSEMNVSTLELGDSALYLCASSLGRVGLGDTQYFGPGTRLTVL.

The V and J genes are TRBV19 and TRBJ2-1, with no clear D. V lost 4 bases to trimming and J lost 5 bases, with 6 bases between them. The germline V gene has CDR1 LNHDA and CDR2 SQIVND (reference sequence). CDR3 length equals 12 residues. The CDR3 coding sequence is TGTGCCAGTAGTAGGCCCCACAATGAGCAGTTCTTC. This codes for CASSRPHNEQFF.

The CDR3 is CASSWTANTEAFF. In DNA form, the CDR3 reads TGTGCCAGCAGTTGGACAGCTAACACTGAAGCTTTCTTT. The V call is TRBV6-6, the J call TRBJ1-1, with D perhaps matching TRBD1 (6 bases). This CDR3 contains 13 residues. The V gene lost 4 bases and the J gene lost 2 bases, with 8 bases spanning the gap. The germline V gene has CDR1 MNHNY and CDR2 SVGAGI (reference sequence).

The chain joins TRBV29-1 to TRBJ1-4; D is undetermined. Germline assignment: CDR1 SQVTM and CDR2 ANQGSEA. V gave up 4 bases and J gave up 0 bases, with 9 bases separating them. This CDR3 region has 14 residues. The DNA of the CDR3 is TGCAGCGTTGGAGAACATGCAACTAATGAAAAACTGTTTTTT. Translating gives CSVGEHATNEKLFF.

This chain joins TRBV5-4 and TRBJ1-2; unclear D gene. The germline V gene has CDR1 SGHNT and CDR2 YYREEE (reference sequence). Trimming took 2 bases from V and 0 from J, leaving 8 bases between them. The CDR3 totals 14 residues. The CDR3 spells CASSLRGANYGYTF. The CDR3 DNA sequence: TGTGCCAGCAGCTTACGAGGTGCTAACTATGGCTACACCTTC. Based on the CDR3 plus reference TRBV5-4 and TRBJ1-2, the full variable domain is ETGVTQSPTHLIKTRGQQVTLRCSSQSGHNTVSWYQQALGQGPQFIFQYYREEENGRGNFPPRFSGLQFPNYSSELNVNALELDDSALYLCASSLRGANYGYTFGSGTRLTVV.

The count of this clone is one. The V gene is TRBV5-1, the J gene TRBJ2-5, with D maybe TRBD2 (5 bases). CDR1 and CDR2 from the germline V gene are SGHRS and YFSETQ. The CDR3 has 15 amino acids. The V gene lost 0 bases and the J gene lost 5 bases, with 14 bases spanning the gap. The CDR3 loop is CASSLGVGDGETQYF. For the CDR3, the DNA is TGCGCCAGCAGCTTGGGGGTCGGGGATGGGGAGACCCAGTACTTC.